These 13 T cell receptor beta chains came from one sample sequenced in a study of blood T cell repertoires in COVID-19. Here immunoSEQ multiplex PCR was the method, and the copy in TCRdb shows in-frame clones only, minus some. This table has almost 400,000 clones, around 87% appearing once. The sequenced sample was peripheral blood. The receptors were gathered from a woman aged 55 to 70 with COVID-19, enrolled during active disease.

This chain joins TRBV27 and TRBJ2-1, with a possible D match to TRBD2 (7 bases). This CDR3 comprises 20 residues. With 6 bases removed from V and 1 base from J, the gap between germline ends came to 28 bases. Per the germline V gene, CDR1 is MNHEY and CDR2 is SMNVEV (reference sequence). Written as DNA, the CDR3 is TGTGCCAGCAGCTCTAGGGGGGGTCGTGGGGTCGGAAGGTCCTACAATGAGCAGTTCTTC. Residues: CASSSRGGRGVGRSYNEQFF.

The chain uses TRBV5-1 and TRBJ1-5, with 12 bases matching TRBD1. The CDR3 runs 15 residues. CDR1 and CDR2 (germline): SGHRS, YFSETQ. The ends lost 0 bases at V and 7 bases at J; junction bases unmatched: 2. For the CDR3, the DNA is TGCGCCAGCAGCTTGGAGGGGACAGGGGGCCAGCCCCAGCATTTT. This gives the protein CASSLEGTGGQPQHF.

The chain carries TRBV2 and TRBJ1-1, with 10 bases matching TRBD1. CDR1 SNHLY and CDR2 FYNNEI come from the germline V gene. The CDR3 is made up of 15 amino acids. Losses at the gene ends were 5 bases for V and 3 bases for J; bases not matched to a gene: 6. Written as DNA, the CDR3 is TGTGCCAGCAGTACCACGGACAGGGGGGACACTGAAGCTTTCTTT. This sequence encodes CASSTTDRGDTEAFF. Full variable domain (missing parts from reference TRBV2 and TRBJ1-1): EPEVTQTPSHQVTQMGQEVILRCVPISNHLYFYWYRQILGQKVEFLVSFYNNEISEKSEIFDDQFSVERPDGSNFTLKIRSTKLEDSAMYFCASSTTDRGDTEAFFGQGTRLTVV.

This clone was recorded only once. The chain is built from TRBV5-1 and TRBJ1-1; the D gene is possibly TRBD1 (6 bases). The CDR3 runs 14 residues. The V end was cut by 6 bases, the J end by 5 bases, with 17 bases between. Per germline, CDR1 SGHRS and CDR2 YFSETQ. CDR3 nucleotide sequence: TGCGCCAGCAAGGGAGGGGGGGCCAGTACTGAAGCTTTCTTT. Amino acids: CASKGGGASTEAFF.

The chain carries TRBV3-1 (or the pseudogene TRBV3-2) and TRBJ2-5; 10 bases agree with TRBD2. V shed 4 bases and J 5 bases; nucleotides not matched to a gene: 4. The CDR3 totals 14 residues. Looked up from germline, CDR1 is LGHDT and CDR2 is YNNKEL (reference sequence). This CDR3 is CASSRTSGRETQYF. In nucleotides, the CDR3 is TGTGCCAGCAGCCGGACTAGCGGAAGGGAGACCCAGTACTTC.

This clone was observed a few times. The CDR3 sequence: CASSGTGGSYTF. As DNA, the CDR3 is TGTGCCAGCAGCGGAACAGGGGGTAGCTACACCTTC. The rearrangement joins TRBV3-1 (or the pseudogene TRBV3-2) to TRBJ1-2, with 8 bases lining up with TRBD1. Germline V gene data show CDR1 as LGHDT and CDR2 as YNNKEL (reference sequence). J lost 9 bases, V lost 5 bases, and 5 bases had no gene match. This CDR3 contains 12 residues.

The CDR3 nucleotides are TGTGCCAGCAGCTCTCGGACAGGCGATAATTCACCCCTCCACTTT. It translates to CASSSRTGDNSPLHF. The chain carries TRBV5-4 and TRBJ1-6; the match to TRBD1 covers 7 bases. J was trimmed by 5 bases and V by 3 bases; bases with no gene match: 5. The germline V gene encodes CDR1 SGHNT and CDR2 YYREEE (reference sequence). The CDR3 runs to 15 residues.

The V call is TRBV6-5, the J call TRBJ1-2; a weak D match, TRBD1 (5 bases). The CDR3 spans 13 residues. V was pared by 6 bases and J by 3 bases, with 11 bases between. The germline gives CDR1 MNHEY, CDR2 SVGAGI. CDR3 amino acids: CASSPAGDYGYTF. The CDR3 DNA sequence: TGTGCCAGCAGCCCCGCGGGGGACTATGGCTACACCTTC.

The chain carries TRBV3-1 (or the pseudogene TRBV3-2) and TRBJ2-7, with a possible D match to TRBD1 (5 bases). V lost 3 bases, J lost 3 bases, and 21 bases lay in between. The CDR3 extends over 17 amino acids. Germline lookup yields CDR1 LGHDT and CDR2 YNNKEL (reference sequence). The CDR3 is CASSHWARVKGGYEQYF. Written as DNA, the CDR3 is TGTGCCAGCAGCCATTGGGCCAGGGTAAAAGGTGGCTACGAGCAGTACTTC.

This clone has just one count. The gene calls are TRBV5-1 and TRBJ1-4; the match to TRBD1 covers 8 bases. This CDR3 has 15 residues. The V segment lost 5 bases and the J segment 5 bases; nucleotides outside the gene matches: 8. The V gene's germline CDR1 is SGHRS and CDR2 YFSETQ. The CDR3 loop is CASRLQGAGNEKLFF. CDR3 nucleotide sequence: TGCGCCAGCAGACTTCAGGGGGCCGGCAATGAAAAACTGTTTTTT.

The chain has TRBV10-3 and TRBJ1-1; 9 nucleotides align to TRBD1. V was clipped by 10 bases and J by 4 bases; unmatched bases: 7. The CDR3 contains 13 residues. The germline CDR1 and CDR2 sequences are ENHRY and SYGVKD. The CDR3 DNA reads as TGTGCCACCACAGGGGGCGTCATCACTGAAGCTTTCTTT. As protein: CATTGGVITEAFF.

This sequence joins TRBV7-9 and TRBJ1-5; TRBD1 aligns across 7 bases. Per germline, CDR1 SEHNR and CDR2 FQNEAQ (reference sequence). V lost 5 bases and J lost 2; bases outside the gene matches: 6. The CDR3 extends over 15 amino acids. In nucleotides, the CDR3 is TGTGCCAGCAGCCCCCAGGGGGTTGGCAATCAGCCCCAGCATTTT. Translating it yields CASSPQGVGNQPQHF.

The V call is TRBV12-3 or TRBV12-4, the J call TRBJ2-7, with no clear D. Trimming took 1 base from V and 7 from J, leaving 11 bases between them. CDR3 length: 13 residues. CDR3 in DNA: TGTGCCAGCAGTTTAGACGCTCTACGAGAGCAGTACTTC. Its protein is CASSLDALREQYF.